The 18 T cell receptor beta chains below all came from one sample that was sequenced in a study of identical twins (dated by TCRdb to 2016 to 2017). To prepare the library, 5' RACE was applied. Sequencing was carried out with an Illumina HiSeq 2000. TCRdb reworked the public reads: Q25 trimming with fastp, MiXCR clone assembly, productive beta chains retained. Rows merge per CDR3 protein into single entries with the most common DNA and genes. Across this sample there are under 300,000 distinct CDR3 sequences, with roughly 8% seen only once. The ten top clones hold less than 4% of the sample. These data were also filed under a second study, of yellow fever vaccine responses in identical twins.

The sequenced sample consisted of CD8+ T cells sorted from blood. Receptors originate from a woman aged 18-29 years in good health.

Only a few counts were recorded for this clonotype. The gene calls are TRBV20-1 and TRBJ2-3, with 8 nucleotides matching TRBD2. V dropped 6 bases and J dropped 0; count of bases not matched to a gene: 14. Per germline, CDR1 DFQATT and CDR2 SNEGSKA (reference sequence). CDR3 size: 17 residues. The CDR3 DNA follows: TGCAGTGCCCGTAGCGGGGACCCGAATCCTAGCACAGATACGCAGTATTTT. It translates to CSARSGDPNPSTDTQYF.

The J gene is TRBJ2-7, the V gene TRBV20-1, with 9 bases that match TRBD2. This CDR3 has 15 amino acids. Germline CDR1 and CDR2: DFQATT and SNEGSKA (reference sequence). V shed 3 bases, J shed 4 bases, and the junction held 10 bases outside the gene matches. CDR3 sequence (DNA): TGCAGTGCTAGCCAATCGGGACTAGCTTGGTACGAGCAGTACTTC. Its translation is CSASQSGLAWYEQYF.

This clonotype was picked up a small number of times. This chain links TRBV7-9 with TRBJ1-2, with a weak D call TRBD1 (5 bases). The V gene's germline CDR1 is SEHNR and CDR2 FQNEAQ (reference sequence). This CDR3 is built from 17 residues. The V end lost 5 bases, the J end lost 1 base, and 20 bases lay between the germline ends. The DNA for the CDR3 is TGTGCCAGCAGCAACGAACTAACTCAGGGCTTTAACTATGGCTACACCTTC. Translating it yields CASSNELTQGFNYGYTF.

In its sample, this clonotype was seen many times. The chain has TRBV27 and TRBJ2-3; D remains ambiguous. The CDR3 loop spans 14 amino acids. CDR1 is MNHEY, CDR2 SMNVEV, per germline (reference sequence). Trimming shortened V by 7 bases and J by 0 bases, and 11 bases separated the two germline ends. In DNA, the CDR3 is TGTGCCAGCACTTCCGGATATAGCACAGATACGCAGTATTTT. Encoded protein: CASTSGYSTDTQYF.

A few counts support this clonotype. CDR3 sequence (DNA): TGTGCCAGCAGTTCGGGACTGAGACAGTTCTTC. Translation: CASSSGLRQFF. The V gene is TRBV28, the J gene TRBJ2-1, with D possibly TRBD2 on 6 matching bases. This CDR3 has 11 residues. V lost 4 bases and J lost 13, with 11 bases in between. Germline loops: CDR1 MDHEN, CDR2 SYDVKM.

This clonotype came up once. At one of its ends the junction is not consistent with the germline gene, which may arise from a read error. This chain uses TRBV6-2 or TRBV6-3 with TRBJ2-7, with D unresolved. The CDR3 contains 11 residues. Germline CDR1 is MNHEY and CDR2 is SVGEGT. The CDR3 protein is CASGYSYEQYF. The CDR3 nucleotides read TGTGCCAGCGGTTACTCGTACGAGCAGTACTTC.

Ten or more counts support this clonotype. CDR3 region: CSAWGQRGGYEQFF. The CDR3 DNA follows: TGCAGTGCTTGGGGGCAGCGGGGGGGATATGAGCAGTTCTTC. The gene calls are TRBV20-1 and TRBJ2-1, with 10 bases identical to TRBD2. Germline V gene sequence: CDR1 DFQATT, CDR2 SNEGSKA (reference sequence). V was clipped by 5 bases and J by 8 bases; unmatched bases: 9. The CDR3 runs 14 residues.

V gene TRBV7-2 combines with J gene TRBJ2-5; 9 positions match TRBD2. CDR1 and CDR2 (germline): SGHTA, FQGNSA. V trimming: 2 bases; J trimming: 5 bases; junction bases outside the gene matches: 9. The CDR3 extends over 16 amino acids. The CDR3 loop is CASSLSLAGGLETQYF. In DNA form, the CDR3 reads TGTGCCAGCAGCTTAAGTCTCGCGGGGGGGCTTGAGACCCAGTACTTC.

This clonotype was seen a handful of times. This sequence joins TRBV6-5 and TRBJ2-1; TRBD1 matches 10 bases. V lost 4 bases to trimming and J lost 5 bases; unmatched junction nucleotides: 2. Germline CDR1 reads MNHEY; CDR2 reads SVGAGI. This CDR3 spans 14 amino acids. The CDR3 protein is CASSFGTGDNEQFF. DNA for the CDR3: TGTGCCAGCAGTTTTGGGACAGGGGACAATGAGCAGTTCTTC.

In its sample, this clonotype was seen many times. The chain joins TRBV4-1 to TRBJ2-7; D is tentatively TRBD1 or TRBD2 (5 bases each). CDR1 and CDR2 from the germline V gene are MGHRA and YSYEKL. The CDR3 runs to 14 residues. V lost 5 bases and J 2 bases, leaving 13 bases between the germline ends. The CDR3 DNA follows: TGCGCCAGCAGCGAGGGAAAGGGGCCCTACGAGCAGTACTTC. Its protein product is CASSEGKGPYEQYF.

The sample holds a few counts of this clonotype. The chain couples TRBV3-1 to TRBJ1-1; no definite D call. Germline V gives CDR1 LGHDT, CDR2 YNNKEL (reference sequence). CDR3 length equals 12 residues. V lost 5 bases, J lost 5 bases, and 9 bases lay in between. The CDR3 region is CASSEVGTEAFF. The CDR3 region has the DNA TGTGCCAGCAGCGAGGTAGGGACTGAAGCTTTCTTT.

The V gene is TRBV4-3, the J gene TRBJ2-7; the D gene is possibly TRBD1 (6 bases). The ends were cut back, 2 bases at V and 2 bases at J, with 13 bases in the middle. In germline, CDR1 is LGHNA, CDR2 YSLEER. This CDR3 spans 15 amino acids. The CDR3 DNA is TGCGCCAGCAGCCAATCCTGGACAGCAACCTACGAGCAGTACTTC. Protein sequence: CASSQSWTATYEQYF.

This clonotype was seen ten or more times. V and J are TRBV6-1 and TRBJ2-7; D could derive from TRBD1 or TRBD2 (6 bases each). The V gene's germline CDR1 is MNHNS and CDR2 SASEGT. V lost 6 bases to trimming and J lost 5 bases, with 20 bases between them. CDR3 length: 15 amino acids. CDR3 sequence reads: CASRLRWGAPDEQYF. For the CDR3, the DNA is TGTGCCAGCAGACTACGGTGGGGGGCCCCTGACGAGCAGTACTTC.

This clonotype has a handful of counts. The gene calls are TRBV12-3 or TRBV12-4 and TRBJ2-2; no clear D gene. The CDR3 extends over 12 amino acids. Trimming shortened V by 11 bases and J by 8 bases, and 15 bases separated the two germline ends. The CDR3 nucleotides read TGTGCCTTCAATCCGAATCAAGGGGAGCTGTTTTTT. This sequence encodes CAFNPNQGELFF.

Only a few counts were recorded for this clonotype. The chain combines TRBV4-3 with TRBJ2-3; unclear D gene. This CDR3 has 17 amino acids. V shed 4 bases and J shed 5 bases, with 22 bases lying between them. Per germline, CDR1 LGHNA and CDR2 YSLEER. In DNA, the CDR3 is TGCGCCAGCAGCCCCAAGTTTGGCCCTTACACCCGAGATACGCAGTATTTT. Protein: CASSPKFGPYTRDTQYF.

Ten or more counts support this clonotype. The rearrangement links TRBV5-6 to TRBJ2-1, with 7 nucleotides matching TRBD1. Germline V CDR1 and CDR2: SGHDT, YYEEEE. The junction had 1 base not matched to a gene; V was cut back by 4 bases and J by 6 bases. This CDR3 has 12 amino acids. CDR3 coding DNA: TGTGCCAGCAGCGCAGGGGGCAATGAGCAGTTCTTC. It translates to CASSAGGNEQFF.

This chain links TRBV12-3 or TRBV12-4 with TRBJ2-3; D is undetermined. The CDR3 has 13 amino acids. Trimming stripped 0 bases from V and 3 bases from J, with 4 bases between. The CDR3 DNA follows: TGTGCCAGCAGTTTAGCCTGGACAGATACGCAGTATTTT. Translated, it gives CASSLAWTDTQYF.

The chain has TRBV18 and TRBJ2-7; TRBD1 aligns across 7 bases. The germline gives CDR1 KGHSH, CDR2 LQKENI. There are 14 residues in the CDR3. Trimming removed 0 bases from V and 5 bases from J; junction bases left unmatched: 4. For the CDR3, the DNA is TGTGCCAGCTCACCACCGGGACAGTGGGACGAGCAGTACTTC. Encoded protein: CASSPPGQWDEQYF.